This TCR beta chain was sequenced in a study of T cell repertoires in cytomegalovirus infection (dated by TCRdb to the late 2010s). Broadly, across the study: The HLA type of each donor mattered for the analysis, because public TCR beta signatures pointed to carriage of CMV infection along with the matching HLA type. Broader findings and caveats from the paper: The ex vivo response was dominated by HLA-C-restricted CMV-specific TCR beta clonotypes, which also provided the single most frequent clonotype in two of eight donors. Cumulative frequency of public TCR beta family members discriminated carriers of CMV infection plus the relevant HLA type in this cohort and an independent roughly 340-donor cohort.

Sequencing was carried out with an Illumina HiSeq 1500. TCRdb took the public reads, trimmed them with fastp at Q25, ran MiXCR for clone calling and kept in-frame beta chains. Records with the same CDR3 protein are collapsed into one entry carrying the most frequent genes and DNA. The sample includes hundreds of thousands of distinct CDR3 sequences, with 8% to 10% observed a single time. The top ten clonotypes cover around 2.6% of the sample. Including the terminal cysteine and phenylalanine, the CDR3 comprises 14 residues. Just the 42-base CDR3 DNA is kept, in frame starting at base 1. The germline V gene gives CDR1 as MNHEY and CDR2 as SVGAGI. V gives up 5 bases and J gives up 4 bases, and the segment between their germline ends measures 14 bases. This clonotype came up a few times. Its antigen target is currently unknown. No much larger clone is present one base from it, and per-base qualities are unavailable.

This chain is built from TRBV6-5 and TRBJ1-1; a tentative D call is TRBD1 (5 bases match). This receptor was identified in a human donor in good health (CMV status not recorded). Some clones in this sample may be carry-over from other donors' samples. The sample comprised PBMCs. The CDR3 sequence is CASSTGGASTEAFF. The bases are TGTGCCAGCAGTACTGGTGGGGCGAGCACTGAAGCTTTCTTT.